One sample yielded the 23 T cell receptor beta chains listed below, sequenced in a study of blood T cell repertoires in COVID-19. Clones were sequenced by immunoSEQ multiplex PCR, and TCRdb holds only the in-frame ones, with some missing. The data show some 510,000 clones, with roughly 90% seen just once and less than 2% held by the top ten. Sequencing was performed on PBMCs or T cells enriched from blood (not recorded which). The source of these receptors is a woman in her thirties or forties who had recovered from COVID-19.

J is TRBJ1-4 and V is TRBV25-1; D remains unclear. With 3 bases removed from V and 4 bases from J, the gap between germline ends came to 3 bases. The CDR3 covers 12 residues. From germline, CDR1 is MGHDK and CDR2 SYGVNS. The CDR3 DNA reads as TGTGCCAGCAGTGATTATAATGAAAAACTGTTTTTT. Protein sequence: CASSDYNEKLFF.

The CDR3: CASSQVGGGETQYF. CDR3 nucleotide sequence: TGTGCCAGCAGCCAAGTCGGCGGGGGAGAGACCCAGTACTTC. The chain combines TRBV4-2 with TRBJ2-5, with 7 nucleotides matching TRBD2. The CDR3 has 14 residues. Per the germline V gene, CDR1 is LGHNA and CDR2 is YNFKEQ. V shed 1 base and J 4 bases; nucleotides not matched to a gene: 3.

The genes are TRBV5-1 and TRBJ2-3, with D possibly matching TRBD2 (6 bases). There are 16 residues in the CDR3. Germline values: CDR1 SGHRS, CDR2 YFSETQ. V lost 1 base and J 5 bases, leaving 17 bases between the germline ends. The CDR3 loop is CASSLLGGAGIDTQYF. The CDR3 nucleotides are TGCGCCAGCAGCTTGTTGGGCGGGGCAGGGATAGATACGCAGTATTTT.

Only one count was recorded for this clone. The V call is TRBV27, the J call TRBJ2-2; D gene unclear. The length of the CDR3 is 13 residues. V was pared by 5 bases and J by 6 bases, with 10 bases between. Germline-derived CDR1 and CDR2 are MNHEY and SMNVEV (reference sequence). The CDR3 here is CASSPLRAGELFF. CDR3 bases: TGTGCCAGCAGTCCACTCCGGGCCGGGGAGCTGTTTTTT.

The CDR3 region is CASSLGGQLYGYTF. Written as DNA, the CDR3 is TGTGCCAGCAGCTTAGGGGGACAGCTCTATGGCTACACCTTC. The chain is built from TRBV11-2 and TRBJ1-2; TRBD1 matches 7 bases. Germline values: CDR1 SGHAT, CDR2 FQNNGV. The CDR3 loop spans 14 amino acids. J was trimmed by 4 bases and V by 1 base; bases with no gene match: 3.

CDR3 DNA: TGTGCCAGCGTACTAGGTGATTCCTACGAGCAGTACTTC. It codes for CASVLGDSYEQYF. The chain recombines TRBV2 with TRBJ2-7; tentative D call: TRBD2 (5 bases). Trimming stripped 8 bases from V and 1 base from J, with 12 bases between. The CDR3 totals 13 residues. CDR1 and CDR2 from the germline V gene are SNHLY and FYNNEI. The complete variable domain, with remaining parts taken from reference TRBV2 and TRBJ2-7, reads EPEVTQTPSHQVTQMGQEVILRCVPISNHLYFYWYRQILGQKVEFLVSFYNNEISEKSEIFDDQFSVERPDGSNFTLKIRSTKLEDSAMYFCASVLGDSYEQYFGPGTRLTVT.

The chain links TRBV5-6 to TRBJ2-3; 7 bases are a match to TRBD1. CDR3 length: 15 residues. The V and J ends lost 2 bases and 5 bases, in that order; junction bases with no gene match: 8. Germline CDR1 and CDR2: SGHDT and YYEEEE. The DNA of the CDR3 is TGTGCCAGCAGCTTAGGGGGCCCCGCTAGAGATACGCAGTATTTT. Residues: CASSLGGPARDTQYF.

The DNA for the CDR3 is TGTGCCACCAGTCTAGCGGGGAACACCGGGGAGCTGTTTTTT. It is translated as CATSLAGNTGELFF. This chain connects TRBV24-1 to TRBJ2-2, with 8 positions matching TRBD2. V lost 6 bases and J lost 1; bases outside the gene matches: 0. Germline CDR1 and CDR2: KGHDR and SFDVKD. The CDR3 is 14 amino acids.

This clone was counted a single time. This sequence joins TRBV9 and TRBJ2-1; maybe TRBD2 (6 bases). This CDR3 has 12 residues. Trimming took 3 bases from V and 13 from J, leaving 14 bases between them. Germline lookup yields CDR1 SGDLS and CDR2 YYNGEE. The CDR3 here is CASSANPGVQFF. CDR3 DNA sequence: TGTGCCAGCAGCGCCAATCCGGGAGTACAGTTCTTC.

The chain employs TRBV15 and TRBJ2-1; TRBD2 aligns across 10 bases. V was pared by 3 bases and J by 2 bases, with 4 bases of the junction left unmatched. The CDR3 totals 16 residues. Germline CDR1 LNHNV, CDR2 YYDKDF (reference sequence). CDR3 residues: CATSRIAGGTYNEQFF. Here the CDR3 DNA reads TGTGCCACCAGCAGGATAGCGGGAGGCACCTACAATGAGCAGTTCTTC.

The chain uses TRBV7-9 and TRBJ2-7; 9 positions match TRBD1. With V trimmed by 1 base and J by 4 bases, 8 bases remained unmatched. Germline V gene lookup returns CDR1 SEHNR and CDR2 FQNEAQ (reference sequence). This CDR3 is 16 amino acids long. CDR3 in amino acids: CASSLEGRTGAYEQYF. The DNA for the CDR3 is TGTGCCAGCAGCTTAGAAGGGCGGACAGGGGCATACGAGCAGTACTTC.

The V gene is TRBV29-1, the J gene TRBJ2-1, with D possibly being TRBD2 (5 bases). V was pared by 2 bases and J by 0 bases, with 17 bases between. CDR1 is SQVTM, CDR2 ANQGSEA, per germline. This CDR3 region has 17 residues. The CDR3 region is CSVERFGEADSYNEQFF. In nucleotides, the CDR3 is TGCAGCGTTGAAAGGTTCGGTGAAGCGGACTCCTACAATGAGCAGTTCTTC.

The CDR3 loop reads CARQAGDHTGELFF. CDR3 coding DNA: TGTGCCAGACAAGCGGGAGACCACACCGGGGAGCTGTTTTTT. The chain joins TRBV7-9 to TRBJ2-2; 8 bases are a match to TRBD2. The trim removed 9 bases at V and 3 bases at J, leaving 6 bases unmatched. The CDR3 consists of 14 residues. Germline loops: CDR1 SEHNR, CDR2 FQNEAQ (reference sequence).

This clone appeared a few times. The chain couples TRBV19 to TRBJ1-5; 7 bases line up with TRBD1. The CDR3 covers 14 residues. V lost 5 bases to trimming and J lost 5 bases; unmatched junction nucleotides: 6. Germline values: CDR1 LNHDA, CDR2 SQIVND (reference sequence). CDR3 sequence: CASSHRGRDQPQHF. CDR3 sequence (DNA): TGTGCCAGTAGTCACAGGGGACGGGATCAGCCCCAGCATTTT.

The rearrangement joins TRBV7-6 to TRBJ2-7; the match to TRBD2 covers 8 bases. V was clipped by 0 bases and J by 5 bases; unmatched bases: 6. Germline CDR1 and CDR2: SGHVS and FNYEAQ. The CDR3 is 15 residues long. For the CDR3, the DNA is TGTGCCAGCAGCTTAGCAAGCGGGAGATTCGACGAGCAGTACTTC. Its protein product is CASSLASGRFDEQYF.

The chain recombines TRBV4-3 with TRBJ2-7; 7 nucleotides align to TRBD2. CDR1 is LGHNA, CDR2 YSLEER, per germline. J gave up 2 bases and V 0 bases, and 10 bases lay outside the gene matches. CDR3 length equals 17 residues. The DNA for the CDR3 is TGCGCCAGCAGCCAAGAGAGTGGGGGACTACGACCCTACGAGCAGTACTTC. Residues: CASSQESGGLRPYEQYF.

The chain joins TRBV7-2 to TRBJ1-3; D is ambiguous. Trimming pared 4 bases from V and 2 bases from J, leaving 12 bases between. CDR3 length: 15 residues. CDR1 and CDR2 (germline): SGHTA, FQGNSA. The DNA for the CDR3 is TGTGCCAGCAGCTCTGGGCAGCATCCTGGAAACACCATATATTTT. The encoded protein is CASSSGQHPGNTIYF.

Only a few counts were recorded for this clone. The chain has TRBV7-9 and TRBJ1-1; 10 bases are a match to TRBD1. Unmatched junction bases numbered 10, after V lost 0 bases and J lost 0 bases. Germline V CDR1 and CDR2: SEHNR, FQNEAQ (reference sequence). The CDR3 sequence is 19 residues long. In DNA, the CDR3 is TGTGCCAGCAGCTTAGCAAGGGACAGGGGATCCCTACTGAACACTGAAGCTTTCTTT. Translating it yields CASSLARDRGSLLNTEAFF.

Points on this clone: This same CDR3 is encoded by further DNA sequences in the sample. V usage is TRBV7-9 and J usage is TRBJ2-2; no reliable D call. Germline CDR1 and CDR2: SEHNR and FQNEAQ (reference sequence). The CDR3 has 15 residues. The V end was cut by 1 base, the J end by 1 base, with 7 bases between. This chain's CDR3 is CASSLVAGNTGELFF. The CDR3 bases are TGTGCCAGCAGCTTAGTAGCCGGGAACACCGGGGAGCTGTTTTTT. The variable domain in full, with the rest retrieved from reference TRBV7-9 and TRBJ2-2, is DTGVSQNPRHKITKRGQNVTFRCDPISEHNRLYWYRQTLGQGPEFLTYFQNEAQLEKSRLLSDRFSAERPKGSFSTLEIQRTEQGDSAMYLCASSLVAGNTGELFFGEGSRLTVL.

The chain carries TRBV7-9 and TRBJ1-5, with D possibly TRBD1 on 6 matching bases. Trimming removed 2 bases at V and 1 base at J, with 12 bases between. CDR1 is SEHNR and CDR2 is FQNEAQ in the germline V gene (reference sequence). The CDR3 spans 16 residues. The DNA for the CDR3 is TGTGCCAGCAGCTTAAGTACAGGGACGAGCAATCAGCCCCAGCATTTT. It encodes CASSLSTGTSNQPQHF.

This clone was seen only a few times. V gene TRBV6-1 combines with J gene TRBJ1-5, with TRBD1 as a possible D gene (5 bases). Germline CDR1 and CDR2: MNHNS and SASEGT. CDR3 length equals 16 residues. Trimming shortened V by 0 bases and J by 3 bases, and 12 bases separated the two germline ends. The CDR3 coding sequence is TGTGCCAGCAGTGAAGCGATTGGGGGACTCAATCAGCCCCAGCATTTT. It encodes CASSEAIGGLNQPQHF.

The chain uses TRBV30 and TRBJ1-3; no reliable D call. The length of the CDR3 is 15 residues. In germline, CDR1 is GTSNPN, CDR2 SVGIG (reference sequence). Trimming left V 2 bases short and J 7 bases short, with 18 bases between. Here the CDR3 reads CAWSIRDWPGNTIYF. Written as DNA, the CDR3 is TGTGCCTGGAGTATCCGGGATTGGCCGGGGAACACCATATATTTT.

The chain joins TRBV11-3 to TRBJ2-7; maybe TRBD2 (6 bases). Germline V lookup: CDR1 SGHNT, CDR2 YENEEA. This CDR3 has 14 residues. V lost 1 base, J lost 2 bases, and 9 bases lay in between. The CDR3 sequence: CASSLAAGTYEQYF. The DNA for the CDR3 is TGTGCCAGCAGCTTAGCGGCGGGAACCTACGAGCAGTACTTC.